Following are 2 T cell receptor beta chains from one sample sequenced in a study of T cells in Graves' hyperthyroidism and ophthalmopathy. TCR beta CDR3 region amplification was performed from RNA transcripts. HTBI primers were the set used in a first-round RT-PCR of the TCR CDR3. TCRdb independently ran MiXCR on the multiplex PCR reads; one entry per CDR3 protein. The sample carries roughly 380,000 distinct CDR3 sequences, roughly 13% recorded once. What was sequenced was blood. Receptor source: a woman aged 55-69 years with Graves' hyperthyroidism.

This clonotype came up many times. The chain links TRBV20-1 to TRBJ2-5; the D is unclear. CDR1 DFQATT and CDR2 SNEGSKA come from the germline V gene (reference sequence). The CDR3 sequence is 12 residues long. V lost 0 bases to trimming and J lost 5 bases, with 7 bases between them. CDR3 sequence (DNA): TGCAGTGCTAGAGAGGTCGGGGAGACCCAGTACTTC. Translating it yields CSAREVGETQYF.

This clonotype was seen only a few times. The V call is TRBV19, the J call TRBJ1-2; no reliable D call. CDR1 and CDR2 from the germline V gene are LNHDA and SQIVND (reference sequence). V was shortened by 5 bases and J by 8 bases, with 18 bases between the two germline ends. The CDR3 extends over 14 amino acids. The CDR3 region is CASSVGALASGYTF. The CDR3 DNA sequence: TGTGCCAGTAGTGTTGGTGCCCTCGCTTCCGGCTACACCTTC.